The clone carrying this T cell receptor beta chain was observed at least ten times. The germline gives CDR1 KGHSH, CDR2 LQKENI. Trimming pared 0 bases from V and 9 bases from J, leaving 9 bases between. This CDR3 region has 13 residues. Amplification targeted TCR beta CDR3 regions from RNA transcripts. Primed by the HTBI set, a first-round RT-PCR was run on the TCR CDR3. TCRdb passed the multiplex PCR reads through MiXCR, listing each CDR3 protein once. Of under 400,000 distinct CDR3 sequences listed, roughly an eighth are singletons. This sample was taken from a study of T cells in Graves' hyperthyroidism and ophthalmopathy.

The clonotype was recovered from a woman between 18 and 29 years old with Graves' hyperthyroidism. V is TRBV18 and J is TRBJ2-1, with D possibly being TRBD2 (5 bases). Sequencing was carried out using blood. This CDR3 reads CASSPPARGEQFF. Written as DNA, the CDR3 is TGTGCCAGCTCACCACCGGCACGGGGTGAGCAGTTCTTC.